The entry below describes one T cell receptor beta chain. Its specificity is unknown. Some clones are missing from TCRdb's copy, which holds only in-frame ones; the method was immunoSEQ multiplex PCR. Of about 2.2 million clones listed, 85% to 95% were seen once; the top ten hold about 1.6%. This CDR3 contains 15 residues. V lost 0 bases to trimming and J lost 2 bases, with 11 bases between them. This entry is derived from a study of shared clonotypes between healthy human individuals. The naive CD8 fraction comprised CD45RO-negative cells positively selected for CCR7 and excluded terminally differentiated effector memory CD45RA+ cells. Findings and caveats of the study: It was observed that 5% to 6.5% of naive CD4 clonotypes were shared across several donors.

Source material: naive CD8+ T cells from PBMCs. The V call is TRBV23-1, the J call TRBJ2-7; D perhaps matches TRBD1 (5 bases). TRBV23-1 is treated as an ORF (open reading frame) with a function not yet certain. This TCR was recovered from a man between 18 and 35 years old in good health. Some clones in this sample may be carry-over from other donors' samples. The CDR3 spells CASSQSVRAPYEQYF. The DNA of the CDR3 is TGCGCCAGCAGTCAATCTGTCAGGGCCCCCTACGAGCAGTACTTC.